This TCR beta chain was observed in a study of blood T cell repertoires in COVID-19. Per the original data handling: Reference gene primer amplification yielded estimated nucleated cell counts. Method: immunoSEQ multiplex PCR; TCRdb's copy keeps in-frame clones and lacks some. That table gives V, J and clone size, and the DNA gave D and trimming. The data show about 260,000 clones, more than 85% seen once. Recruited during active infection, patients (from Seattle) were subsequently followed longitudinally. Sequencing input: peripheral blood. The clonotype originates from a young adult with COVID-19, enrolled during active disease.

The CDR3 DNA is TGTGCCAGCAGCTGGAAACAGCTCAGCACAGATACGCAGTATTTT. As protein: CASSWKQLSTDTQYF. V and J are TRBV11-2 and TRBJ2-3; D is uncertain. CDR1 SGHAT and CDR2 FQNNGV come from the germline V gene. The V gene lost 4 bases and the J gene lost 0 bases, with 11 bases spanning the gap. The CDR3 runs to 15 residues.